This passage covers 5 T cell receptor beta chains from one sample sequenced in a study of blood T cell repertoires in COVID-19. Repertoires were generated with immunoSEQ multiplex PCR, while TCRdb's copy carries only in-frame clones and drops some. The sample has 220,000 or so clones; 70% to 85% are singletons. The sequenced material came from peripheral blood. The receptor set was obtained from an elderly woman with acute or convalescent COVID-19.

The genes are TRBV11-3 and TRBJ2-7; 14 bases match TRBD2. The CDR3 has 14 residues. The germline V gene encodes CDR1 SGHNT and CDR2 YENEEA. Trimming cost V 5 bases and J 7 bases; bases outside gene matches: 4. The CDR3 region is CASSRLAGGGEQYF. The CDR3 nucleotides are TGTGCCAGCAGCAGACTAGCGGGAGGGGGAGAGCAGTACTTC.

A word on this clone: Within the sample, other DNA sequences also encode this same CDR3. The J gene is TRBJ1-5, the V gene TRBV28, with D hard to call. Trimming took 6 bases from V and 1 from J, leaving 4 bases between them. The CDR3 is made up of 12 amino acids. Germline V lookup: CDR1 MDHEN, CDR2 SYDVKM. CDR3 nucleotides: TGTGCCAGCAGAGAGAGCAATCAGCCCCAGCATTTT. This codes for CASRESNQPQHF.

The gene calls are TRBV6-6 and TRBJ2-1; 10 positions agree with TRBD2. V lost 2 bases to trimming and J lost 7 bases; unmatched junction nucleotides: 8. Germline lookup yields CDR1 MNHNY and CDR2 SVGAGI (reference sequence). This CDR3 has 16 residues. CDR3 sequence reads: CASSYRGSSGRNEQFF. DNA for the CDR3: TGTGCCAGCAGTTACAGGGGTTCTAGCGGGAGAAATGAGCAGTTCTTC.

This sequence joins TRBV28 and TRBJ2-2; 10 positions match TRBD2. Trimming at V came to 3 bases and at J to 7 bases, leaving 5 bases not matched to a gene. The CDR3 consists of 15 residues. Germline V gene lookup returns CDR1 MDHEN and CDR2 SYDVKM. The CDR3, as DNA: TGTGCCAGCAGTTTGGATAGCGGGAGGTTCGGGGAGCTGTTTTTT. This translates into CASSLDSGRFGELFF.

The CDR3 DNA reads as TGCGCCAGCAGGGTCGGGTCATCGCCTAGCGGGAGTGAGCAGTTCTTC. As protein: CASRVGSSPSGSEQFF. The rearrangement uses TRBV5-1 and TRBJ2-1; 10 bases line up with TRBD2. Germline values: CDR1 SGHRS, CDR2 YFSETQ. There are 16 residues in the CDR3. The J segment lost 9 bases and the V segment lost 5 bases, leaving 14 bases of the junction unmatched. Complete variable domain (other parts from reference TRBV5-1 and TRBJ2-1): KAGVTQTPRYLIKTRGQQVTLSCSPISGHRSVSWYQQTPGQGLQFLFEYFSETQRNKGNFPGRFSGRQFSNSRSEMNVSTLELGDSALYLCASRVGSSPSGSEQFFGPGTRLTVL.